Listed here are 15 T cell receptor beta chains from one sample, sequenced in a study of blood T cells in healthy people across ages. Next came a second PCR, run for about 6 to 12 cycles, which used a sample-barcoded 5' primer along with a J-beta primer mix. TCRdb re-called the 5' RACE reads through MiXCR, storing one row per CDR3 protein. The sample holds about 690,000 distinct CDR3 sequences, less than 45% seen once. Sequences were obtained from blood. Every receptor here comes from a man older than 75 in good health.

The gene calls are TRBV25-1 and TRBJ2-4; 8 bases agree with TRBD1. V shed 2 bases, J shed 4 bases, and the junction held 1 base outside the gene matches. From germline, CDR1 is MGHDK and CDR2 SYGVNS. This CDR3 contains 14 residues. This CDR3 reads CASSETGGKNIQYF. Written as DNA, the CDR3 is TGTGCCAGCAGTGAAACAGGGGGGAAAAACATTCAGTACTTC.

The V and J genes are TRBV18 and TRBJ2-4; tentatively, D is TRBD1 (7 bases). Germline-derived CDR1 and CDR2 are KGHSH and LQKENI. V was pared by 2 bases and J by 9 bases, with 14 bases between. CDR3 length: 14 residues. The CDR3 sequence: CASSPGPGGSIQYF. DNA of the CDR3: TGTGCCAGCTCACCAGGTCCAGGGGGGAGCATTCAGTACTTC.

V is TRBV7-3 and J is TRBJ2-1; D gene unclear. Germline CDR1 reads SGHTA; CDR2 reads FQGTGA. Trimming removed 0 bases at V and 2 bases at J, with 8 bases between. CDR3 length equals 15 residues. CDR3 DNA sequence: TGTGCCAGCAGCTTAACTAGCTGGGCCTACAATGAGCAGTTCTTC. This encodes CASSLTSWAYNEQFF.

The gene calls are TRBV7-2 and TRBJ1-1; no clear D gene. The CDR3 spans 14 residues. Germline V gene sequence: CDR1 SGHTA, CDR2 FQGNSA. Deletions cut 4 bases from V and 1 base from J, with 10 bases between. The CDR3 loop is CASSSNPGNTEAFF. Here the CDR3 DNA reads TGTGCCAGCAGCTCGAACCCGGGGAACACTGAAGCTTTCTTT.

This clonotype was seen repeatedly, ten times or more. The V call is TRBV25-1, the J call TRBJ2-3; no definite D call. CDR3 length: 13 residues. Germline V CDR1 and CDR2: MGHDK, SYGVNS. Trimming took off 3 bases at V and 3 bases at J, with 7 bases between the two ends. CDR3 loop: CASSEEATDTQYF. CDR3 bases: TGTGCCAGCAGTGAGGAAGCGACAGATACGCAGTATTTT.

This chain joins TRBV20-1 and TRBJ2-7; perhaps TRBD1 as D (5 bases). CDR3 size: 13 residues. Trimming removed 0 bases from V and 2 bases from J, with 8 bases in between. The germline V gene has CDR1 DFQATT and CDR2 SNEGSKA (reference sequence). Here the CDR3 reads CSARDGQTYEQYF. Here the CDR3 DNA reads TGCAGTGCTAGAGATGGACAAACCTACGAGCAGTACTTC.

The chain couples TRBV2 to TRBJ2-5; 7 nucleotides agree with TRBD2. The germline CDR1 and CDR2 sequences are SNHLY and FYNNEI. The V and J ends lost 8 bases and 2 bases, in that order; junction bases with no gene match: 11. The CDR3 runs 15 residues. The CDR3 bases are TGTGCCAGCGGGAGGGCAAAGCTCGTTCAAGAGACCCAGTACTTC. This gives the protein CASGRAKLVQETQYF.

This CDR3 reads CASSRGTASGNTIYF. The CDR3 DNA is TGCGCCAGCAGCCGCGGGACCGCTTCTGGAAACACCATATATTTT. The J gene is TRBJ1-3, the V gene TRBV4-3; maybe TRBD1 (5 bases). The CDR3 spans 15 residues. Deletions cut 4 bases from V and 1 base from J, with 11 bases between. From germline, CDR1 is LGHNA and CDR2 YSLEER.

Only one count was recorded for this clonotype. Sequence at one end of the junction differs from germline and may be a read error. This rearrangement joins TRBV7-2 to TRBJ2-1; 8 bases agree with TRBD2. Germline V gene data show CDR1 as SGHTA and CDR2 as FQGNSA. This CDR3 is 15 amino acids long. This CDR3 is CASSPKRGTNNEQFF. CDR3 coding DNA: TGCGCCAGCAGCCCTAAGCGGGGGACTAACAATGAGCAGTTCTTC.

The chain combines TRBV24-1 with TRBJ2-3, with TRBD2 identical over 10 bases. Germline V gives CDR1 KGHDR, CDR2 SFDVKD. V shed 4 bases and J 6 bases; nucleotides not matched to a gene: 6. The CDR3 extends over 15 amino acids. CDR3 nucleotides: TGTGCCACCAGTGAAGCTAGCGGGAGTGGGGATACGCAGTATTTT. Translated: CATSEASGSGDTQYF.

V and J are TRBV19 and TRBJ2-2; D perhaps matches TRBD1 (6 bases). V was cut by 11 bases and J by 0 bases, with 10 bases left in between. The CDR3 consists of 13 residues. Germline V gene sequence: CDR1 LNHDA, CDR2 SQIVND (reference sequence). CDR3: CALGAPNTGELFF. The CDR3 region has the DNA TGTGCCCTGGGGGCTCCGAACACCGGGGAGCTGTTTTTT.

The chain recombines TRBV20-1 with TRBJ2-7, with 7 bases that match TRBD2. The CDR3 has 14 residues. Germline-derived CDR1 and CDR2 are DFQATT and SNEGSKA (reference sequence). V was clipped by 3 bases and J by 6 bases; unmatched bases: 11. CDR3 sequence: CSARRREGTGEQYF. The CDR3 DNA sequence: TGCAGTGCTAGGCGCAGGGAGGGTACCGGCGAGCAGTACTTC.

This clonotype was detected only a few times. The chain carries TRBV5-1 and TRBJ2-4, with D tentatively TRBD1 (5 bases). Gene TRBJ2-7 matches the end of the DNA better, so the J call may be wrong. This CDR3 comprises 15 residues. The germline gives CDR1 SGHRS, CDR2 YFSETQ. The CDR3 loop reads CASSRTMTAEYEQYF. The DNA for the CDR3 is TGCGCCAGCAGCCGGACGATGACAGCAGAATACGAGCAGTACTTC.

This chain connects TRBV11-1 to TRBJ2-3, with a tentative D call TRBD2 (6 bases). The germline V and J ends were trimmed by 3 bases and 2 bases, with 12 bases remaining between them. CDR1 is SGHAT and CDR2 is FQDESV in the germline V gene (reference sequence). CDR3 size: 15 residues. The CDR3 loop is CASSFSGQPTDTQYF. The CDR3 region has the DNA TGTGCCAGCAGCTTTAGCGGCCAACCCACAGATACGCAGTATTTT.

The chain carries TRBV20-1 and TRBJ2-5, with a weak D call TRBD1 (6 bases). CDR1 DFQATT and CDR2 SNEGSKA come from the germline V gene (reference sequence). Between the trimmed V and J ends, which lost 3 bases and 5 bases, there was a span of 19 bases. The CDR3 loop spans 15 amino acids. CDR3 in DNA: TGCAGTGCTAGCCGACTCTATGGGGGCGTGGAGACCCAGTACTTC. Its protein is CSASRLYGGVETQYF.